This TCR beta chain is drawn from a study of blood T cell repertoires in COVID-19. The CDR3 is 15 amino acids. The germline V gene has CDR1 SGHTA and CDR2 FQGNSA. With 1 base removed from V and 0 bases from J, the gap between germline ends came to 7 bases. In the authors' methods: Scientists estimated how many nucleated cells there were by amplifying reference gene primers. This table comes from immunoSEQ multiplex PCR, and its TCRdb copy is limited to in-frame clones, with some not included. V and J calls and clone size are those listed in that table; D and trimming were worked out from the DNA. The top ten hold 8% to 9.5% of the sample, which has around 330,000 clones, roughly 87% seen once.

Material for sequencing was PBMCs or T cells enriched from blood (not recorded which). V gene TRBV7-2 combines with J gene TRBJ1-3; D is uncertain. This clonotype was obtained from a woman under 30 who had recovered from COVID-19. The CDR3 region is CASSLDQNSGNTIYF. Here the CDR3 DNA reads TGTGCCAGCAGCTTAGACCAGAACTCTGGAAACACCATATATTTT.